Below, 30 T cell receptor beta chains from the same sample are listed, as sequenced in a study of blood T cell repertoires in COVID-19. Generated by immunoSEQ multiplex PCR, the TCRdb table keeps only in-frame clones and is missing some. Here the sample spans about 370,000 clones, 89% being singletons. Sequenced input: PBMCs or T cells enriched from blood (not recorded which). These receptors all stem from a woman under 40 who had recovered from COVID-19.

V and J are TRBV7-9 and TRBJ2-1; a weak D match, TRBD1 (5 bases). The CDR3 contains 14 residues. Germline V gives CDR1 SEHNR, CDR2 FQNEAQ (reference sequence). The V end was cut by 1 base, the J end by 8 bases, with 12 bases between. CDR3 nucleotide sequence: TGTGCCAGCAGCTTAGTCCCAGGGATCGATGAGCAGTTCTTC. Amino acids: CASSLVPGIDEQFF.

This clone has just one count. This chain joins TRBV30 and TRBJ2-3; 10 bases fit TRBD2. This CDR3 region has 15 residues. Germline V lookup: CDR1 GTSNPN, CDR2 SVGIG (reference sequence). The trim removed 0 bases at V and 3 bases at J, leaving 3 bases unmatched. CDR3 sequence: CAWSVRSGRTDTQYF. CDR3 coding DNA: TGTGCCTGGAGTGTACGTAGCGGGAGGACAGATACGCAGTATTTT. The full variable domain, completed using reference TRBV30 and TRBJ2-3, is SQTIHQWPATLVQPVGSPLSLECTVEGTSNPNLYWYRQAAGRGLQLLFYSVGIGQISSEVPQNLSASRPQDRQFILSSKKLLLSDSGFYLCAWSVRSGRTDTQYFGPGTRLTVL.

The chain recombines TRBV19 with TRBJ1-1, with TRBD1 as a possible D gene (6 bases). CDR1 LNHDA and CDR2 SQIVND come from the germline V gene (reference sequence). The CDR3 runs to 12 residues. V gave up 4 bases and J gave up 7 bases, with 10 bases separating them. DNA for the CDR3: TGTGCCAGTAGTACCGACAGGAGTGAAGCTTTCTTT. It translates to CASSTDRSEAFF.

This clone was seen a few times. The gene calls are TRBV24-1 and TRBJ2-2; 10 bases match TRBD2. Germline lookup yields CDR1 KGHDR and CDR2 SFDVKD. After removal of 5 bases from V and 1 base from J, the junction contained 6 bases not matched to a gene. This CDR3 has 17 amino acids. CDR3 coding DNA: TGTGCCACCAGTGCCCTCGGACTAGCGGAGAACACCGGGGAGCTGTTTTTT. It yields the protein CATSALGLAENTGELFF.

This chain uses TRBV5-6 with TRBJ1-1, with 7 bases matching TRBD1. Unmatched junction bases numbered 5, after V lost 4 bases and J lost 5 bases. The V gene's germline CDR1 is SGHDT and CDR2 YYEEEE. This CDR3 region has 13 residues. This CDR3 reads CASSRTGITEAFF. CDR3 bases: TGTGCCAGCAGCAGGACAGGAATTACTGAAGCTTTCTTT. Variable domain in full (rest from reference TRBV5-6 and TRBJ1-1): DAGVTQSPTHLIKTRGQQVTLRCSPKSGHDTVSWYQQALGQGPQFIFQYYEEEERQRGNFPDRFSGHQFPNYSSELNVNALLLGDSALYLCASSRTGITEAFFGQGTRLTVV.

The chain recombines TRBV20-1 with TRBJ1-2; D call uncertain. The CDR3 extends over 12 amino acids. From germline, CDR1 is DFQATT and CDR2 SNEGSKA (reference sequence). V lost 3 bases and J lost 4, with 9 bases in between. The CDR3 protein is CSASSAGYGYTF. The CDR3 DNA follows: TGCAGTGCTAGTTCCGCGGGCTATGGCTACACCTTC.

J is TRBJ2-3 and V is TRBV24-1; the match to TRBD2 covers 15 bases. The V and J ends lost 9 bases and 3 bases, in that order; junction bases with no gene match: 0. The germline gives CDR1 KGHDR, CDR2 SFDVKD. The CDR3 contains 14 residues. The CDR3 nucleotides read TGTGCCACCGGGACTAGCGGGAGGACAGATACGCAGTATTTT. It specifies CATGTSGRTDTQYF.

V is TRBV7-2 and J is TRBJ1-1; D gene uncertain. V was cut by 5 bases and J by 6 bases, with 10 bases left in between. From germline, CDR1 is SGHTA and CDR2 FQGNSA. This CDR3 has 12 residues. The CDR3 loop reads CASSHNTAEAFF. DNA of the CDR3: TGTGCCAGCAGCCATAATACAGCTGAAGCTTTCTTT.

CDR3 in amino acids: CASSPRLAGVSTDTQYF. CDR3 DNA: TGTGCCAGCAGCCCTAGACTAGCGGGAGTGAGTACAGATACGCAGTATTTT. V is TRBV3-1 (or the pseudogene TRBV3-2) and J is TRBJ2-3; 12 bases map to TRBD2. In germline, CDR1 is LGHDT, CDR2 YNNKEL (reference sequence). The CDR3 runs 17 residues. Germline trimming cut 4 bases from V and 3 bases from J; bases unmatched to any gene: 8.

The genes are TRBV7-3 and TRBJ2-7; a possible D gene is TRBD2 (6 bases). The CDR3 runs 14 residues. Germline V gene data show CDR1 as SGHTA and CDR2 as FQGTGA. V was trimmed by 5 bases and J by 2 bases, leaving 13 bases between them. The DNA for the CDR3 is TGTGCCAGCAGCGCCCACTCGGGGGCCTACGAGCAGTACTTC. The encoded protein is CASSAHSGAYEQYF.

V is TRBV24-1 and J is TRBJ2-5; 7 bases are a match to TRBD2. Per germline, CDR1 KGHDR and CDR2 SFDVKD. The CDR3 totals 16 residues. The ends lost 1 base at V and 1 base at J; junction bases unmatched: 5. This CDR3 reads CATSDLGASGQETQYF. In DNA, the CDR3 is TGTGCCACCAGTGATTTAGGAGCTAGCGGCCAAGAGACCCAGTACTTC.

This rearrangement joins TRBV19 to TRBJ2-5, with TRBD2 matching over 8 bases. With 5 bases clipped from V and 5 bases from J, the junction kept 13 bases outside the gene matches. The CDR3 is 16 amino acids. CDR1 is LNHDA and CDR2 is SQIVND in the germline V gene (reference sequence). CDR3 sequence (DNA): TGTGCCAGTAGTCGGTCGGGGGGGGCTAGGTGGGAGACCCAGTACTTC. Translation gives CASSRSGGARWETQYF. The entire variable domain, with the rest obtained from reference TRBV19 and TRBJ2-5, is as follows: DGGITQSPKYLFRKEGQNVTLSCEQNLNHDAMYWYRQDPGQGLRLIYYSQIVNDFQKGDIAEGYSVSREKKESFPLTVTSAQKNPTAFYLCASSRSGGARWETQYFGPGTRLLVL.

The CDR3 bases are TGTGCCAGCAGCTTAGCACAGTATAATTCACCCCTCCACTTT. This gives the protein CASSLAQYNSPLHF. The chain employs TRBV7-2 and TRBJ1-6; no reliable D call. The CDR3 loop spans 14 amino acids. The germline V gene encodes CDR1 SGHTA and CDR2 FQGNSA. The ends were cut back, 0 bases at V and 4 bases at J, with 4 bases in the middle.

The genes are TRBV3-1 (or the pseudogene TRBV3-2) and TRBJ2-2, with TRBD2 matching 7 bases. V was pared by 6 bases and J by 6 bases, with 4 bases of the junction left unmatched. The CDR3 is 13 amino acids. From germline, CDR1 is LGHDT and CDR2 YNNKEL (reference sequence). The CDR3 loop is CASRLAGAGELFF. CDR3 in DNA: TGTGCCAGCAGGCTTGCGGGGGCCGGGGAGCTGTTTTTT.

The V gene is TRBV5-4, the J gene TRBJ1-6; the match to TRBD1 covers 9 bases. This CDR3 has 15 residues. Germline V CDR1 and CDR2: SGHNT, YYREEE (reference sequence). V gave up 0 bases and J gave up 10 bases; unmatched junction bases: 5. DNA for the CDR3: TGTGCCAGCAGCTTGGACAGGGGGCTGGCCTCACCCCTCCACTTT. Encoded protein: CASSLDRGLASPLHF.

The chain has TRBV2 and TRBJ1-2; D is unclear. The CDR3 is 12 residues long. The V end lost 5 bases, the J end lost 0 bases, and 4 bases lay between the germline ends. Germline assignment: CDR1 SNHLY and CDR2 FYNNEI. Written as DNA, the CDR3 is TGTGCCAGCAGTATTACTAACTATGGCTACACCTTC. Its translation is CASSITNYGYTF.

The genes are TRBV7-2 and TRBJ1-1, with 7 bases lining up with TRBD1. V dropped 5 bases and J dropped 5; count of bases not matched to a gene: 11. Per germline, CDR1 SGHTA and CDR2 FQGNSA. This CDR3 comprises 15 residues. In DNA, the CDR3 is TGTGCCAGCAGCCCCCGACAGGGTAGTCAAACTGAAGCTTTCTTT. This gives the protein CASSPRQGSQTEAFF.

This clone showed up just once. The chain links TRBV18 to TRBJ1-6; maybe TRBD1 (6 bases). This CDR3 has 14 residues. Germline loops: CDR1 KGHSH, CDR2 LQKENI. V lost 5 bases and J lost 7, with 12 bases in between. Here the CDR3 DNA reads TGTGCCAGCTCATCCTCACAGGGAAATTCACCCCTCCACTTT. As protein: CASSSSQGNSPLHF.

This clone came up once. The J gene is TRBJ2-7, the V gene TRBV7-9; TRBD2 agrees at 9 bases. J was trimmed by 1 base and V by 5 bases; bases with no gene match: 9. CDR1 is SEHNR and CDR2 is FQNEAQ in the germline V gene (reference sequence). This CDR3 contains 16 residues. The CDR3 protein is CASSARGLADSYEQYF. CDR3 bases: TGTGCCAGCAGCGCGAGGGGACTAGCCGATTCCTACGAGCAGTACTTC.

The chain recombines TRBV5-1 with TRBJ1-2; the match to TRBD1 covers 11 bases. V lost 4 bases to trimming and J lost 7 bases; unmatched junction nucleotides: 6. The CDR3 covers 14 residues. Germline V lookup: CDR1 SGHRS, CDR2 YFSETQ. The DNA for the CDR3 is TGCGCCAGCAGCGAAGGACAGGGGGCGGGTGGCTACACCTTC. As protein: CASSEGQGAGGYTF.

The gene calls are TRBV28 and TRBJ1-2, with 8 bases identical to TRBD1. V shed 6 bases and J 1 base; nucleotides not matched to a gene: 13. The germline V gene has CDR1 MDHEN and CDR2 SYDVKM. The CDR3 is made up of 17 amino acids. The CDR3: CASRRQGRMGFNYGYTF. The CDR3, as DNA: TGTGCCAGCAGGCGACAGGGGCGAATGGGGTTTAACTATGGCTACACCTTC.

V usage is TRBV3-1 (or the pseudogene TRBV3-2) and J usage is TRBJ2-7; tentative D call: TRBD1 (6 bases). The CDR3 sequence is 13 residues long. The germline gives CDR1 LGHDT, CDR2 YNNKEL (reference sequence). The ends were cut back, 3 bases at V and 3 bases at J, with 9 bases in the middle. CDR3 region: CASSQGHLYEQYF. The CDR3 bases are TGTGCCAGCAGCCAGGGACACCTCTACGAGCAGTACTTC.

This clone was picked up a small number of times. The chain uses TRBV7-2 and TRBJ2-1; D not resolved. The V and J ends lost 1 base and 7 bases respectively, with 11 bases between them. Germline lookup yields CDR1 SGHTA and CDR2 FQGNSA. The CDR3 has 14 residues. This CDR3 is CASSLVALRNEQFF. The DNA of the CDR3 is TGTGCCAGCAGCTTAGTTGCGCTGCGGAATGAGCAGTTCTTC.

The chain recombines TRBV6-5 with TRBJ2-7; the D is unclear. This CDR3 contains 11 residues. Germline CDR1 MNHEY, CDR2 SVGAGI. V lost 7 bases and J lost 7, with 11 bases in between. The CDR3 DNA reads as TGTGCCAGCACCGAGTTCTGGGAGCAGTACTTC. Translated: CASTEFWEQYF.

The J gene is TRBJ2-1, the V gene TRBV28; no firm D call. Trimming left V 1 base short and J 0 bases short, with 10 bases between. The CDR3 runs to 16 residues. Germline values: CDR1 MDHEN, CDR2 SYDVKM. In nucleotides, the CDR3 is TGTGCCAGCAGTTTATTCTCACTAAGCTCCTACAATGAGCAGTTCTTC. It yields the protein CASSLFSLSSYNEQFF.

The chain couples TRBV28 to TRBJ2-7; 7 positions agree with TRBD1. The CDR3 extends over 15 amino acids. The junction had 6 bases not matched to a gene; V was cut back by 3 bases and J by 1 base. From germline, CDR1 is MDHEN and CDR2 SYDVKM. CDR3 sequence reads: CASSFWTGSSYEQYF. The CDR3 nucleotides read TGTGCCAGCAGTTTCTGGACAGGCTCTTCCTACGAGCAGTACTTC.

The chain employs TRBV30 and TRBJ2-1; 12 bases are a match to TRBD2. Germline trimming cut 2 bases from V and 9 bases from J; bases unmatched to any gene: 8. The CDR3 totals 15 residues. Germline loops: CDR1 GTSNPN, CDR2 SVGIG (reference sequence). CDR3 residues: CAWSTGLAGFGEQFF. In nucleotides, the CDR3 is TGTGCCTGGAGTACGGGACTAGCGGGTTTTGGTGAGCAGTTCTTC.

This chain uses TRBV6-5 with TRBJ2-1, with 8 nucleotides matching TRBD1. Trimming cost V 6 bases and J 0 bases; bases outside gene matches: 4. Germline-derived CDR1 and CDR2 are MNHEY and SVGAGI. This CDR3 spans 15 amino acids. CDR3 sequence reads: CASSRDRNSYNEQFF. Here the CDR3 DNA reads TGTGCCAGCAGCCGGGACAGGAACTCCTACAATGAGCAGTTCTTC.

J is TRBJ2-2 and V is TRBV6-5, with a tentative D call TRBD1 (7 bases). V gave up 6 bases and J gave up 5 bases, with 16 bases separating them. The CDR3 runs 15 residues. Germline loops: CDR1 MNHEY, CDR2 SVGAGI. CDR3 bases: TGTGCCAGCAGCGTGACAGGGAGGCGGACCGGGGAGCTGTTTTTT. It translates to CASSVTGRRTGELFF.

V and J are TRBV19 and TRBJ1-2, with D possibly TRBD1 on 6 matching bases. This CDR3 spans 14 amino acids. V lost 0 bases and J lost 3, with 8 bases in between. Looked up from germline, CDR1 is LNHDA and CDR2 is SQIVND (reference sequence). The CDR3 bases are TGTGCCAGTAGTATAGACCCAGGGGACTATGGCTACACCTTC. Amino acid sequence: CASSIDPGDYGYTF.